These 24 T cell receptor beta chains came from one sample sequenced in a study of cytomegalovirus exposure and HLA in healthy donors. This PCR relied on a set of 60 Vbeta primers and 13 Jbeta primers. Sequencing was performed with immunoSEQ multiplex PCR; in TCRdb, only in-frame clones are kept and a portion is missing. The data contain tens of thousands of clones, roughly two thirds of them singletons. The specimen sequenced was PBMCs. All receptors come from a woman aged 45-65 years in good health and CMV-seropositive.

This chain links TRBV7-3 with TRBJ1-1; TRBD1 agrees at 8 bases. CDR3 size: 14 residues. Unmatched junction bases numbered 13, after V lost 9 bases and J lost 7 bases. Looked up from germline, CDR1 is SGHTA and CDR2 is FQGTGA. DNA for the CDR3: TGTGCCAGATGGGACAGGCCTAATCGAGATGAAGCTTTCTTT. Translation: CARWDRPNRDEAFF.

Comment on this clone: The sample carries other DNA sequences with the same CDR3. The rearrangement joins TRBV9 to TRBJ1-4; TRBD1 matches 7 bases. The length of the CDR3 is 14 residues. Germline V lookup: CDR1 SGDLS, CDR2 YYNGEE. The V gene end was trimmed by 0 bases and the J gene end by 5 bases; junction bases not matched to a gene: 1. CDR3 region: CASSVGTGNEKLFF. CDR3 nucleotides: TGTGCCAGCAGCGTAGGGACAGGCAATGAAAAACTGTTTTTT.

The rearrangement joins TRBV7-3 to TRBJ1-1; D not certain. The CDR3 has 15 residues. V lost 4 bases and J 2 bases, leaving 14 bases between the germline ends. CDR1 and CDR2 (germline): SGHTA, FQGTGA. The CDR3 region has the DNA TGTGCCAGCAGCTCATCGAGGGCGCCTAACACTGAAGCTTTCTTT. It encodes CASSSSRAPNTEAFF.

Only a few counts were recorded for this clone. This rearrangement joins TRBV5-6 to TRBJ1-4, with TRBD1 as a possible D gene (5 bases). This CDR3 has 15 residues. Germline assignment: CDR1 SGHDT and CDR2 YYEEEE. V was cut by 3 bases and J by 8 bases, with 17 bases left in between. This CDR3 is CASSSDIGGVEKLFF. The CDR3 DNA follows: TGTGCCAGCAGCTCCGACATCGGGGGAGTGGAAAAACTGTTTTTT.

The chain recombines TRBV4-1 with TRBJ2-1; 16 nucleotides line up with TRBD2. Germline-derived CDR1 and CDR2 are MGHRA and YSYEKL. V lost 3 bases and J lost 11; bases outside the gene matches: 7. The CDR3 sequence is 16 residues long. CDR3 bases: TGCGCCAGCAGCCACCCTGGGACTAGCGGGGGGGCCAAGCAGTTCTTC. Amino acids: CASSHPGTSGGAKQFF.

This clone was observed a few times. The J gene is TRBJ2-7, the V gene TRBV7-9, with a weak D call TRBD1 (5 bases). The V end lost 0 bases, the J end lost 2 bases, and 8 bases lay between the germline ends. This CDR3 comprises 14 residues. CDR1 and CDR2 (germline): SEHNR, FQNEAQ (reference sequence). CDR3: CASSLAGAPYEQYF. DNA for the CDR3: TGTGCCAGCAGCTTAGCTGGGGCCCCCTACGAGCAGTACTTC. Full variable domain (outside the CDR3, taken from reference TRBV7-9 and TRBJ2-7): DTGVSQNPRHKITKRGQNVTFRCDPISEHNRLYWYRQTLGQGPEFLTYFQNEAQLEKSRLLSDRFSAERPKGSFSTLEIQRTEQGDSAMYLCASSLAGAPYEQYFGPGTRLTVT.

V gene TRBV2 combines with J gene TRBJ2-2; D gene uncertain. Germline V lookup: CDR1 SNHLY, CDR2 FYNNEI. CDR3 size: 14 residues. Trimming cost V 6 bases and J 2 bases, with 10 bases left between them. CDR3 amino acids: CASRGPTNTGELFF. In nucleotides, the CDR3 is TGTGCCAGCAGGGGCCCTACTAACACCGGGGAGCTGTTTTTT.

In DNA form, the CDR3 reads TGCAGCGTCCATTTTGGAAACACCATATATTTT. Its protein product is CSVHFGNTIYF. The chain joins TRBV29-1 to TRBJ1-3; no firm D call. Between the trimmed V and J ends, which lost 6 bases and 3 bases, there was a span of 6 bases. The V gene's germline CDR1 is SQVTM and CDR2 ANQGSEA. CDR3 size: 11 residues.

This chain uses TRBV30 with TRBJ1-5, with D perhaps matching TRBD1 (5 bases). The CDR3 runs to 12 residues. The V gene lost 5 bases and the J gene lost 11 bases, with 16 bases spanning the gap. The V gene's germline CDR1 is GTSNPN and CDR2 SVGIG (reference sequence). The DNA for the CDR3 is TGTGCCTGGGCGGGAAGGGACCCGACCCAGCATTTT. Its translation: CAWAGRDPTQHF.

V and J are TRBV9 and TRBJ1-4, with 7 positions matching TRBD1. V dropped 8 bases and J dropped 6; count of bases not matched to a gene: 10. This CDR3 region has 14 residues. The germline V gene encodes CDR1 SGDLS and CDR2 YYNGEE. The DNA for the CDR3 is TGTGCCAGTTCAGGGGGAGTGGGGTATGAAAAACTGTTTTTT. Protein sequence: CASSGGVGYEKLFF.

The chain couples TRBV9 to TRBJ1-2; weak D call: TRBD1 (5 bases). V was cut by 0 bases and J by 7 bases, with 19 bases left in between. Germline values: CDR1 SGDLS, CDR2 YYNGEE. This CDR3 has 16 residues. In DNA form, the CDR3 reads TGTGCCAGCAGCGTAGGGGGTACGGGGCGAGCGGGTGGCTACACCTTC. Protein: CASSVGGTGRAGGYTF.

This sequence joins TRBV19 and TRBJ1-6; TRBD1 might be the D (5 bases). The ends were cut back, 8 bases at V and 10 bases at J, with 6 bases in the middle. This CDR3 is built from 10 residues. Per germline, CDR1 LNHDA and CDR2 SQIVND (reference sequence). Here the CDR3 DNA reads TGTGCCAGTGGGGGGTCACCCCTCCACTTT. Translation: CASGGSPLHF.

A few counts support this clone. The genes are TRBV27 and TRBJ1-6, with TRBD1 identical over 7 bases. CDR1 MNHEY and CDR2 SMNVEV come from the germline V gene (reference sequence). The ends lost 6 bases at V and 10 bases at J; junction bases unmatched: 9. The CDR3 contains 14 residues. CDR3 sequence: CASSSYRGPSPLHF. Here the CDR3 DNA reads TGTGCCAGCAGCTCCTACAGGGGTCCGTCACCCCTCCACTTT.

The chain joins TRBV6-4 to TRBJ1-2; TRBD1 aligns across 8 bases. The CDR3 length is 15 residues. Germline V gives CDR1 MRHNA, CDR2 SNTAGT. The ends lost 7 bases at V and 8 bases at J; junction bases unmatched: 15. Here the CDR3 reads CASKDGTGPTAGYTF. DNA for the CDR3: TGTGCCAGCAAGGATGGGACAGGCCCCACGGCGGGCTACACCTTC.

Here the CDR3 reads CAWNMGPEGANEQFF. CDR3 DNA sequence: TGTGCCTGGAACATGGGACCGGAGGGGGCCAATGAGCAGTTCTTC. This chain links TRBV30 with TRBJ2-1; maybe TRBD1 (7 bases). The CDR3 is made up of 15 amino acids. V shed 4 bases and J shed 6 bases, with 19 bases lying between them. CDR1 is GTSNPN and CDR2 is SVGIG in the germline V gene (reference sequence).

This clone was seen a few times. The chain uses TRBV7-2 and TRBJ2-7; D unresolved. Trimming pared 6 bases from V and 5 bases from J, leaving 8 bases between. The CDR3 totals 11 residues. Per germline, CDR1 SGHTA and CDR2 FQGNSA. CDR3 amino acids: CASRLVDEQYF. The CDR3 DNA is TGTGCCAGCAGATTGGTAGACGAGCAGTACTTC.

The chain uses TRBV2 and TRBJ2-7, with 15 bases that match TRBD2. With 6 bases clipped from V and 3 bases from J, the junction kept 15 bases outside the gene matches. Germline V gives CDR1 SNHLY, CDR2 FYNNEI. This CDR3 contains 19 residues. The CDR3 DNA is TGTGCCAGCAGGATAGGGACTAGCGGGGGGTCCTTACCAGGCTACGAGCAGTACTTC. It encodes CASRIGTSGGSLPGYEQYF.

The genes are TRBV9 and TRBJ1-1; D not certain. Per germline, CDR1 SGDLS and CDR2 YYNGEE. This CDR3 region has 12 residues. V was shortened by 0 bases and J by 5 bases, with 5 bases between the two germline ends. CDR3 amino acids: CASSVGETEAFF. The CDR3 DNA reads TGTGCCAGCAGCGTAGGAGAGACTGAAGCTTTCTTT.

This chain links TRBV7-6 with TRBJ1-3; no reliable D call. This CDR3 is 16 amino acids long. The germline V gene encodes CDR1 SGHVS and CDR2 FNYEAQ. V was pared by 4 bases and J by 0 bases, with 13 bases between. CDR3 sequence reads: CASSSYSASSGNTIYF. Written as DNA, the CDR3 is TGTGCCAGCAGCTCTTACAGTGCGAGCTCTGGAAACACCATATATTTT.

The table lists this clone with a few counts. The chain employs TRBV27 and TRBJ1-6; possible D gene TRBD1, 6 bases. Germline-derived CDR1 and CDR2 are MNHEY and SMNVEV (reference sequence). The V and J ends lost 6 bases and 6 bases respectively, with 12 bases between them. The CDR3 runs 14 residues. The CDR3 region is CASRRTGSNSPLHF. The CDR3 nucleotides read TGTGCCAGCAGGCGTACAGGGAGTAATTCACCCCTCCACTTT.

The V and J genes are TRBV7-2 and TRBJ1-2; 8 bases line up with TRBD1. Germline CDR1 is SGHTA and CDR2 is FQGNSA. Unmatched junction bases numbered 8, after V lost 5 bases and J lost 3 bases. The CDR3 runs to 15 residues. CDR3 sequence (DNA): TGTGCCAGCAGCCGAGGACAGGGTTCCCACTATGGCTACACCTTC. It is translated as CASSRGQGSHYGYTF.

The CDR3 DNA reads as TGCGCCAGCAGCCCGGGACTGAGGGAAATCTACACCTTC. Protein sequence: CASSPGLREIYTF. The J gene is TRBJ1-2, the V gene TRBV5-1; D may be TRBD1 (5 bases). Germline values: CDR1 SGHRS, CDR2 YFSETQ. The germline V and J ends were trimmed by 4 bases and 10 bases, with 17 bases remaining between them. The CDR3 is 13 amino acids. Drawing the rest from reference TRBV5-1 and TRBJ1-2, the complete variable domain is KAGVTQTPRYLIKTRGQQVTLSCSPISGHRSVSWYQQTPGQGLQFLFEYFSETQRNKGNFPGRFSGRQFSNSRSEMNVSTLELGDSALYLCASSPGLREIYTFGSGTRLTVV.

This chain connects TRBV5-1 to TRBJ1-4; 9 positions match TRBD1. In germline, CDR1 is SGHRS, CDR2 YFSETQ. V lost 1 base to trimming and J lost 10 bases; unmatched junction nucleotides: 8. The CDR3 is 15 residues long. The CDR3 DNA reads TGCGCCAGCAGCTTGTACCGGGACAGGGACGCAAAACTGTTTTTT. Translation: CASSLYRDRDAKLFF.

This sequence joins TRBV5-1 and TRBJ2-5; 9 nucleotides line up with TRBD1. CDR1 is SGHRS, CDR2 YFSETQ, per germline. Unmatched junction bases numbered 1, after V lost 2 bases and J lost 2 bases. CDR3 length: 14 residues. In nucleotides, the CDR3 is TGCGCCAGCAGCTTAGGACAGGGGCAAGAGACCCAGTACTTC. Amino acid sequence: CASSLGQGQETQYF.